One and the same sample provided the 24 T cell receptor beta chains below, sequenced in a study of cytomegalovirus exposure and HLA in healthy donors. The data were produced by immunoSEQ multiplex PCR, yet TCRdb's version contains in-frame clones alone and is incomplete. The sample contains 30,000 to 40,000 clones, 90% to 95% of which appear only once. Sequenced material: PBMCs. The source of these receptors is a young man in good health and CMV-seronegative.

This chain uses TRBV6-1 with TRBJ1-5; D is uncertain. The CDR3 is made up of 13 amino acids. Germline assignment: CDR1 MNHNS and CDR2 SASEGT. V lost 0 bases and J 7 bases, leaving 7 bases between the germline ends. CDR3 sequence: CASSEATEQPQHF. Here the CDR3 DNA reads TGTGCCAGCAGTGAAGCTACAGAACAGCCCCAGCATTTT.

This chain connects TRBV7-2 to TRBJ2-3, with D possibly matching TRBD2 (6 bases). The CDR3 runs 16 residues. Trimming took off 6 bases at V and 5 bases at J, with 21 bases between the two ends. CDR1 and CDR2 from the germline V gene are SGHTA and FQGNSA. The CDR3: CASRIRDSRGGDTQYF. CDR3 DNA sequence: TGTGCCAGCAGGATCCGGGACTCGAGGGGCGGAGATACGCAGTATTTT.

The chain carries TRBV7-2 and TRBJ2-7; 10 bases map to TRBD1. The CDR3 length is 15 residues. Per germline, CDR1 SGHTA and CDR2 FQGNSA. J was trimmed by 6 bases and V by 4 bases; bases with no gene match: 9. CDR3 nucleotide sequence: TGTGCCAGCAGCTACCGCCGGGACAGGGGAGGCGAGCAGTACTTC. This translates into CASSYRRDRGGEQYF.

CDR3 loop: CASIAGGTLPEQYF. CDR3 nucleotide sequence: TGTGCCAGCATCGCGGGGGGTACCCTCCCGGAGCAGTACTTC. V and J are TRBV28 and TRBJ2-7, with 8 bases fitting TRBD2. The CDR3 is 14 residues long. J was trimmed by 7 bases and V by 7 bases; bases with no gene match: 12. CDR1 and CDR2 (germline): MDHEN, SYDVKM.

The chain links TRBV6-6 to TRBJ2-1, with D hard to call. The CDR3 spans 11 residues. The germline CDR1 and CDR2 sequences are MNHNY and SVGAGI (reference sequence). The germline V and J ends were trimmed by 4 bases and 10 bases, with 8 bases remaining between them. CDR3 sequence (DNA): TGTGCCAGCAGTTTAAGAGGAGAGCAGTTCTTC. Protein product: CASSLRGEQFF.

The chain couples TRBV5-1 to TRBJ1-2; 9 nucleotides align to TRBD1. V shed 4 bases and J 7 bases; nucleotides not matched to a gene: 14. This CDR3 is built from 16 residues. In germline, CDR1 is SGHRS, CDR2 YFSETQ. CDR3 amino acids: CASSNPGQGTLGGYTF. DNA of the CDR3: TGCGCCAGCAGCAACCCGGGACAGGGTACCCTCGGTGGCTACACCTTC.

V gene TRBV30 combines with J gene TRBJ2-5, with D tentatively TRBD1 (5 bases). CDR3 length: 13 residues. Trimming stripped 0 bases from V and 5 bases from J, with 10 bases between. Germline V gene sequence: CDR1 GTSNPN, CDR2 SVGIG (reference sequence). The CDR3 DNA follows: TGTGCCTGGAGTGTAGGGGCGAAGGAGACCCAGTACTTC. Its protein is CAWSVGAKETQYF.

This rearrangement joins TRBV15 to TRBJ1-1; 7 bases map to TRBD1. Germline V CDR1 and CDR2: LNHNV, YYDKDF (reference sequence). Germline trimming cut 1 base from V and 4 bases from J; bases unmatched to any gene: 3. The CDR3 sequence is 14 residues long. The CDR3 spells CATSRVTGVTEAFF. CDR3 bases: TGTGCCACCAGCAGAGTTACAGGGGTCACTGAAGCTTTCTTT.

The V and J genes are TRBV6-5 and TRBJ2-7; D unclear. The germline V and J ends were trimmed by 2 bases and 0 bases, with 14 bases remaining between them. Per the germline V gene, CDR1 is MNHEY and CDR2 is SVGAGI. The CDR3 length is 16 residues. The CDR3, as DNA: TGTGCCAGCAGTTACCGCTCACAGCCGAGCTCCTACGAGCAGTACTTC. It specifies CASSYRSQPSSYEQYF.

The chain employs TRBV27 and TRBJ2-1; D possibly corresponds to TRBD1 (5 bases). The CDR3 sequence is 15 residues long. Germline CDR1 and CDR2: MNHEY and SMNVEV (reference sequence). The ends were cut back, 3 bases at V and 3 bases at J, with 12 bases in the middle. The CDR3 coding sequence is TGTGCCAGCAGTTTCGACGGGCAGGGCTACAATGAGCAGTTCTTC. Translation: CASSFDGQGYNEQFF.

The chain combines TRBV5-1 with TRBJ2-1, with TRBD2 identical over 9 bases. Germline CDR1 and CDR2: SGHRS and YFSETQ. Unmatched junction bases numbered 17, after V lost 2 bases and J lost 5 bases. The CDR3 spans 19 residues. The CDR3 region is CASSFTGGGAGRWDNEQFF. Here the CDR3 DNA reads TGCGCCAGCAGCTTCACTGGCGGGGGGGCCGGTCGATGGGACAATGAGCAGTTCTTC. Using reference TRBV5-1 and TRBJ2-1 for the parts outside the CDR3, the full variable domain is KAGVTQTPRYLIKTRGQQVTLSCSPISGHRSVSWYQQTPGQGLQFLFEYFSETQRNKGNFPGRFSGRQFSNSRSEMNVSTLELGDSALYLCASSFTGGGAGRWDNEQFFGPGTRLTVL.

The genes are TRBV5-1 and TRBJ1-3; D unclear. Germline V gene lookup returns CDR1 SGHRS and CDR2 YFSETQ. V lost 4 bases to trimming and J lost 0 bases, with 8 bases between them. CDR3 length: 14 residues. Here the CDR3 reads CASSLTASGNTIYF. In nucleotides, the CDR3 is TGCGCCAGCAGCCTTACAGCCTCTGGAAACACCATATATTTT.

The chain has TRBV4-1 and TRBJ1-3, with TRBD1 identical over 10 bases. Germline lookup yields CDR1 MGHRA and CDR2 YSYEKL. The CDR3 has 16 residues. The trim removed 2 bases at V and 1 base at J, leaving 2 bases unmatched. In DNA form, the CDR3 reads TGCGCCAGCAGCCAACCGGGACAGGGGTCTGGAAACACCATATATTTT. It is translated as CASSQPGQGSGNTIYF.

The chain is built from TRBV6-1 and TRBJ2-7; TRBD1 matches at 8 bases. The CDR3 loop spans 13 amino acids. In germline, CDR1 is MNHNS, CDR2 SASEGT. Unmatched junction bases numbered 4, after V lost 6 bases and J lost 3 bases. CDR3 amino acids: CASRGQVFYEQYF. In nucleotides, the CDR3 is TGTGCCAGCAGGGGACAGGTTTTCTACGAGCAGTACTTC.

The rearrangement uses TRBV5-5 and TRBJ2-2, with a weak D call TRBD1 (6 bases). V was clipped by 7 bases and J by 3 bases, with 19 bases between them. The CDR3 runs 16 residues. In germline, CDR1 is SGHKS, CDR2 YYEKEE (reference sequence). Here the CDR3 DNA reads TGTGCCAGCCGAACTACTAGGACAGACCACACCGGGGAGCTGTTTTTT. Translated, it gives CASRTTRTDHTGELFF. Together with reference TRBV5-5 and TRBJ2-2, the CDR3 gives the full variable domain: DAGVTQSPTHLIKTRGQQVTLRCSPISGHKSVSWYQQVLGQGPQFIFQYYEKEERGRGNFPDRFSARQFPNYSSELNVNALLLGDSALYLCASRTTRTDHTGELFFGEGSRLTVL.

The genes are TRBV18 and TRBJ2-7; weak D call: TRBD1 (5 bases). The germline V gene encodes CDR1 KGHSH and CDR2 LQKENI. Trimming shortened V by 0 bases and J by 6 bases, and 6 bases separated the two germline ends. CDR3 length: 12 amino acids. CDR3 DNA sequence: TGTGCCAGCTCACCACCAGACAGCGAGCAGTACTTC. Its translation: CASSPPDSEQYF.

The chain recombines TRBV18 with TRBJ2-5, with 8 bases lining up with TRBD1. Germline assignment: CDR1 KGHSH and CDR2 LQKENI. The junction had 6 bases not matched to a gene; V was cut back by 3 bases and J by 3 bases. The CDR3 sequence is 15 residues long. CDR3 nucleotide sequence: TGTGCCAGCTCACCTAATCCGGGACAGGAAGAGACCCAGTACTTC. Encoded protein: CASSPNPGQEETQYF.

The sample holds one count of this clone. V usage is TRBV7-7 and J usage is TRBJ1-2; 7 nucleotides agree with TRBD1. The CDR3 spans 14 residues. Germline V gives CDR1 SSHAT, CDR2 FNYEAQ (reference sequence). CDR3 in amino acids: CARSHDREYNGYTF. Here the CDR3 DNA reads TGTGCTAGGAGCCATGACAGGGAGTATAATGGCTACACCTTC.

The V call is TRBV7-2, the J call TRBJ2-4; 11 bases match TRBD1. Losses at the gene ends were 5 bases for V and 13 bases for J; bases not matched to a gene: 13. CDR1 is SGHTA and CDR2 is FQGNSA in the germline V gene. The CDR3 loop spans 15 amino acids. The CDR3 sequence: CASSPAGTGGLPQYF. The CDR3 DNA follows: TGTGCCAGCAGCCCAGCGGGGACAGGGGGTCTCCCCCAGTACTTC.

This sequence joins TRBV29-1 and TRBJ1-2; tentatively, D is TRBD1 (6 bases). The CDR3 is made up of 11 amino acids. The germline V gene has CDR1 SQVTM and CDR2 ANQGSEA. V was shortened by 7 bases and J by 6 bases, with 12 bases between the two germline ends. CDR3 sequence: CSGVTGNGYTF. As DNA, the CDR3 is TGCAGCGGAGTCACAGGGAATGGCTACACCTTC. Combining the CDR3 with reference TRBV29-1 and TRBJ1-2 gives the whole variable domain SAVISQKPSRDICQRGTSLTIQCQVDSQVTMMFWYRQQPGQSLTLIATANQGSEATYESGFVIDKFPISRPNLTFSTLTVSNMSPEDSSIYLCSGVTGNGYTFGSGTRLTVV.

V and J are TRBV15 and TRBJ2-5; 9 nucleotides align to TRBD1. V shed 5 bases and J 1 base; nucleotides not matched to a gene: 2. Germline V gives CDR1 LNHNV, CDR2 YYDKDF (reference sequence). This CDR3 has 14 amino acids. CDR3 residues: CATSPGQGQETQYF. In DNA form, the CDR3 reads TGTGCCACCAGCCCGGGACAGGGCCAAGAGACCCAGTACTTC. Full variable domain (outside the CDR3, taken from reference TRBV15 and TRBJ2-5): DAMVIQNPRYQVTQFGKPVTLSCSQTLNHNVMYWYQQKSSQAPKLLFHYYDKDFNNEADTPDNFQSRRPNTSFCFLDIRSPGLGDTAMYLCATSPGQGQETQYFGPGTRLLVL.

The rearrangement joins TRBV28 to TRBJ1-2; D gene ambiguous. CDR1 is MDHEN and CDR2 is SYDVKM in the germline V gene. CDR3 length: 15 residues. With 3 bases removed from V and 7 bases from J, the gap between germline ends came to 18 bases. This CDR3 reads CASSFQHGARGGYTF. In nucleotides, the CDR3 is TGTGCCAGCAGTTTCCAACACGGTGCTCGAGGTGGCTACACCTTC.

This chain links TRBV27 with TRBJ2-6, with 8 nucleotides matching TRBD1. The germline V gene has CDR1 MNHEY and CDR2 SMNVEV (reference sequence). The CDR3 consists of 18 residues. The V and J ends lost 6 bases and 3 bases, in that order; junction bases with no gene match: 13. The CDR3 DNA reads TGTGCCAGCAGCTTAGGTGGACAGGGCCATTATGGGGCCAACGTCCTGACTTTC. It yields the protein CASSLGGQGHYGANVLTF.

V gene TRBV7-3 combines with J gene TRBJ2-5, with a tentative D call TRBD2 (6 bases). The CDR3 contains 17 residues. The V gene's germline CDR1 is SGHTA and CDR2 FQGTGA. Trimming took 5 bases from V and 5 from J, leaving 24 bases between them. The DNA of the CDR3 is TGTGCCAGCAGCGTCGGGTCCGGGACTGGGCCGGGGGAGACCCAGTACTTC. This gives the protein CASSVGSGTGPGETQYF.